Shown below are 30 T cell receptor beta chains from a single sample sequenced in a study of T cells in pancreatic ductal adenocarcinoma. The selected patients with pancreatic ductal adenocarcinoma had surgery but no neoadjuvant therapy. This table comes from immunoSEQ multiplex PCR, and its TCRdb copy is limited to in-frame clones, with some not included. The sample records about 11,000 clones, about nine tenths being singletons. Sequences were obtained from PBMCs. Source of these receptors: a human donor with pancreatic ductal adenocarcinoma.

This chain connects TRBV2 to TRBJ1-2; perhaps TRBD1 as D (6 bases). The CDR3 length is 18 residues. V was pared by 2 bases and J by 0 bases, with 19 bases between. CDR1 and CDR2 from the germline V gene are SNHLY and FYNNEI. The CDR3 DNA follows: TGTGCCAGCAGTGAATATCCTGGGGGGCGCGGGTCTAACTATGGCTACACCTTC. It codes for CASSEYPGGRGSNYGYTF. Drawing the rest from reference TRBV2 and TRBJ1-2, the complete variable domain is EPEVTQTPSHQVTQMGQEVILRCVPISNHLYFYWYRQILGQKVEFLVSFYNNEISEKSEIFDDQFSVERPDGSNFTLKIRSTKLEDSAMYFCASSEYPGGRGSNYGYTFGSGTRLTVV.

The chain couples TRBV6-5 to TRBJ1-4; D is unclear. Germline V CDR1 and CDR2: MNHEY, SVGAGI. CDR3 length: 13 amino acids. V was clipped by 5 bases and J by 5 bases, with 9 bases between them. CDR3 DNA sequence: TGTGCCAGCAGTAATGACTTCAATGAAAAACTGTTTTTT. It is translated as CASSNDFNEKLFF.

The V and J genes are TRBV19 and TRBJ1-2, with 9 bases that match TRBD1. Germline CDR1 LNHDA, CDR2 SQIVND (reference sequence). The CDR3 consists of 15 residues. V shed 3 bases, J shed 0 bases, and the junction held 2 bases outside the gene matches. The CDR3 nucleotides read TGTGCCAGTAGTATGGGGACAGGGCCTAACTATGGCTACACCTTC. It codes for CASSMGTGPNYGYTF.

The CDR3 is CASSFGQGDYEQYF. In nucleotides, the CDR3 is TGTGCCAGCAGCTTCGGACAGGGGGACTACGAGCAGTACTTC. The V gene is TRBV11-3, the J gene TRBJ2-7; 10 bases match TRBD1. This CDR3 spans 14 amino acids. Germline CDR1 SGHNT, CDR2 YENEEA. The trim removed 3 bases at V and 3 bases at J, leaving 2 bases unmatched.

This chain connects TRBV19 to TRBJ2-5; 8 nucleotides line up with TRBD1. The CDR3 has 14 amino acids. CDR1 is LNHDA and CDR2 is SQIVND in the germline V gene (reference sequence). Trimming removed 5 bases from V and 4 bases from J; junction bases left unmatched: 6. CDR3: CASSRGQGIETQYF. The CDR3 DNA sequence: TGTGCCAGTAGTCGAGGACAGGGAATAGAGACCCAGTACTTC.

The chain recombines TRBV5-1 with TRBJ1-1, with 7 bases aligning to TRBD1. The trim removed 7 bases at V and 6 bases at J, leaving 12 bases unmatched. Germline V gene lookup returns CDR1 SGHRS and CDR2 YFSETQ. The CDR3 has 14 amino acids. In nucleotides, the CDR3 is TGCGCCAGCGAAGAGGGGGCGCAACCCTCTGAAGCTTTCTTT. Its protein is CASEEGAQPSEAFF.

The gene calls are TRBV19 and TRBJ1-5; TRBD1 agrees at 10 bases. V trimming: 4 bases; J trimming: 4 bases; junction bases outside the gene matches: 1. Germline values: CDR1 LNHDA, CDR2 SQIVND (reference sequence). The CDR3 has 14 residues. The CDR3 coding sequence is TGTGCCAGTAGTAGGGACAGGGGAAATCAGCCCCAGCATTTT. Protein sequence: CASSRDRGNQPQHF.

The CDR3 sequence: CASSLVGPYNQPQHF. In nucleotides, the CDR3 is TGTGCCAGCAGTCTAGTAGGGCCGTACAATCAGCCCCAGCATTTT. The chain recombines TRBV28 with TRBJ1-5; D not resolved. Germline CDR1 reads MDHEN; CDR2 reads SYDVKM. CDR3 length: 15 residues. The V gene lost 5 bases and the J gene lost 3 bases, with 14 bases spanning the gap.

The chain carries TRBV6-5 and TRBJ1-2, with 8 bases fitting TRBD1. Unmatched junction bases numbered 6, after V lost 5 bases and J lost 7 bases. The CDR3 consists of 13 residues. Germline values: CDR1 MNHEY, CDR2 SVGAGI. The CDR3 protein is CASSQGAQGGYTF. Here the CDR3 DNA reads TGTGCCAGCAGTCAGGGGGCGCAGGGTGGCTACACCTTC.

The chain couples TRBV25-1 to TRBJ2-4; TRBD2 matches 8 bases. V was pared by 2 bases and J by 9 bases, with 3 bases of the junction left unmatched. The CDR3 is 13 amino acids. The V gene's germline CDR1 is MGHDK and CDR2 SYGVNS. CDR3 DNA sequence: TGTGCCAGCAGTGAAGGACTAGCCGGCATTCAGTACTTC. It yields the protein CASSEGLAGIQYF.

V usage is TRBV6-4 and J usage is TRBJ2-1; D call uncertain. The V end was cut by 6 bases, the J end by 9 bases, with 9 bases between. The germline gives CDR1 MRHNA, CDR2 SNTAGT. The CDR3 totals 11 residues. CDR3 nucleotides: TGTGCCAGCAGAAAGGGATCTGAGCAGTTCTTC. Translated: CASRKGSEQFF.

This chain joins TRBV7-3 and TRBJ2-3; TRBD2 matches 8 bases. The CDR3 covers 15 residues. Germline CDR1 is SGHTA and CDR2 is FQGTGA. The V gene end was trimmed by 5 bases and the J gene end by 2 bases; junction bases not matched to a gene: 6. CDR3 nucleotides: TGTGCCAGCAGCACAGCGGGAGCAAACACAGATACGCAGTATTTT. Residues: CASSTAGANTDTQYF.

This rearrangement joins TRBV9 to TRBJ2-1; 14 bases line up with TRBD2. V was pared by 1 base and J by 6 bases, with 3 bases of the junction left unmatched. Germline CDR1 reads SGDLS; CDR2 reads YYNGEE. This CDR3 spans 16 amino acids. The CDR3 nucleotides are TGTGCCAGCAGCGTACAGACTAGCGGGGGGGCCAATGAGCAGTTCTTC. Protein product: CASSVQTSGGANEQFF.

This clone showed up just a few times. The J gene is TRBJ1-1, the V gene TRBV6-1; D is uncertain. V dropped 5 bases and J dropped 2 bases, with 9 bases sitting between them. Per the germline V gene, CDR1 is MNHNS and CDR2 is SASEGT. The CDR3 has 13 amino acids. The CDR3 here is CASSIEINTEAFF. DNA of the CDR3: TGTGCCAGCAGTATTGAAATAAACACTGAAGCTTTCTTT.

The CDR3 region has the DNA TGTGCCAGCAGCCCGCAGGGAGGGATTCACAATGAGCAGTTCTTC. Translation: CASSPQGGIHNEQFF. The rearrangement joins TRBV7-7 to TRBJ2-1; the match to TRBD2 covers 7 bases. CDR1 is SSHAT, CDR2 FNYEAQ, per germline (reference sequence). V lost 5 bases to trimming and J lost 5 bases; unmatched junction nucleotides: 9. The CDR3 is made up of 15 amino acids.

This sequence joins TRBV5-1 and TRBJ2-2; tentatively, D is TRBD2 (6 bases). The CDR3 totals 16 residues. Germline-derived CDR1 and CDR2 are SGHRS and YFSETQ. The V and J ends lost 0 bases and 4 bases respectively, with 13 bases between them. Written as DNA, the CDR3 is TGCGCCAGCAGCTTGGCCGGGGGTCGGGGCACCGGGGAGCTGTTTTTT. This translates into CASSLAGGRGTGELFF.

V usage is TRBV19 and J usage is TRBJ1-1; D remains ambiguous. Trimming took 3 bases from V and 2 from J, leaving 16 bases between them. Germline CDR1 reads LNHDA; CDR2 reads SQIVND (reference sequence). The CDR3 is 16 amino acids. CDR3 in DNA: TGTGCCAGTAGTATTCAAGGGATAGGAGCCAACACTGAAGCTTTCTTT. Translating it yields CASSIQGIGANTEAFF.

This chain joins TRBV5-4 and TRBJ2-5; 11 bases align to TRBD2. Unmatched junction bases numbered 5, after V lost 0 bases and J lost 4 bases. The CDR3 sequence is 16 residues long. Germline V gene lookup returns CDR1 SGHNT and CDR2 YYREEE (reference sequence). CDR3 in amino acids: CASSLGAGTSGETQYF. As DNA, the CDR3 is TGTGCCAGCAGCTTGGGGGCGGGGACTAGCGGAGAGACCCAGTACTTC.

This chain connects TRBV5-5 to TRBJ1-1; D gene uncertain. The V end was cut by 4 bases, the J end by 4 bases, with 23 bases between. This CDR3 is built from 17 residues. CDR1 and CDR2 (germline): SGHKS, YYEKEE (reference sequence). The CDR3 spells CASSPLQSRRQSTEAFF. DNA for the CDR3: TGTGCCAGCAGCCCCCTGCAAAGCCGGAGGCAGAGCACTGAAGCTTTCTTT.

The rearrangement joins TRBV7-2 to TRBJ1-3, with a weak D call TRBD1 (5 bases). CDR1 and CDR2 (germline): SGHTA, FQGNSA. The CDR3 runs to 16 residues. V lost 5 bases and J 0 bases, leaving 14 bases between the germline ends. The CDR3 nucleotides are TGTGCCAGCAGCCTGCAGGGACGGGCCTCTGGAAACACCATATATTTT. Amino acid sequence: CASSLQGRASGNTIYF.

This rearrangement joins TRBV19 to TRBJ1-4, with TRBD1 identical over 7 bases. V dropped 4 bases and J dropped 5; count of bases not matched to a gene: 7. The CDR3 covers 15 residues. Germline V gives CDR1 LNHDA, CDR2 SQIVND (reference sequence). The DNA for the CDR3 is TGTGCCAGTAGTAAACGCCCGGGACAGAATGAAAAACTGTTTTTT. Protein sequence: CASSKRPGQNEKLFF.

This rearrangement joins TRBV11-3 to TRBJ2-6, with no clear D. Germline V gives CDR1 SGHNT, CDR2 YENEEA. V was trimmed by 1 base and J by 0 bases, leaving 7 bases between them. This CDR3 is 16 amino acids long. The CDR3 reads CASSLVVVSGANVLTF. The CDR3 DNA sequence: TGTGCCAGCAGCTTAGTGGTGGTCTCTGGGGCCAACGTCCTGACTTTC.

The chain is built from TRBV11-3 and TRBJ2-1; 9 bases align to TRBD2. The germline V gene has CDR1 SGHNT and CDR2 YENEEA. J gave up 2 bases and V 1 base, and 0 bases lay outside the gene matches. CDR3 size: 15 residues. CDR3 sequence: CASSLGGRAYNEQFF. Here the CDR3 DNA reads TGTGCCAGCAGCTTAGGCGGGAGGGCCTACAATGAGCAGTTCTTC.

The rearrangement uses TRBV7-9 and TRBJ2-5, with D perhaps matching TRBD1 or TRBD2 (5 bases each). The CDR3 runs 17 residues. Germline-derived CDR1 and CDR2 are SEHNR and FQNEAQ (reference sequence). The germline V and J ends were trimmed by 4 bases and 5 bases, with 23 bases remaining between them. CDR3 in DNA: TGTGCCAGCAGCTCGACCTCTCGACAGAGGGGAAGGGAGACCCAGTACTTC. It is translated as CASSSTSRQRGRETQYF.

In its sample, this clone was seen once. CDR3 DNA: TGTGCCAGCAGCGAGGGGACAGGGCCGTGGGAACCCCAGCATTTT. Protein: CASSEGTGPWEPQHF. The gene calls are TRBV7-9 and TRBJ1-5; 9 nucleotides match TRBD1. Per germline, CDR1 SEHNR and CDR2 FQNEAQ (reference sequence). The CDR3 consists of 15 residues. The V and J ends lost 5 bases and 10 bases, in that order; junction bases with no gene match: 12. The variable domain in full, with the rest retrieved from reference TRBV7-9 and TRBJ1-5, is DTGVSQNPRHKITKRGQNVTFRCDPISEHNRLYWYRQTLGQGPEFLTYFQNEAQLEKSRLLSDRFSAERPKGSFSTLEIQRTEQGDSAMYLCASSEGTGPWEPQHFGDGTRLSIL.

The CDR3, as DNA: TGTGCCAGCAGCTTGTGGCAGGTTGGTGAAAAACTGTTTTTT. The encoded protein is CASSLWQVGEKLFF. V and J are TRBV5-4 and TRBJ1-4, with D unresolved. CDR1 and CDR2 (germline): SGHNT, YYREEE (reference sequence). The CDR3 is 14 residues long. V lost 1 base to trimming and J lost 7 bases, with 11 bases between them.

The rearrangement uses TRBV27 and TRBJ1-2; 7 nucleotides agree with TRBD1. After removal of 4 bases from V and 4 bases from J, the junction contained 3 bases not matched to a gene. Germline V gene data show CDR1 as MNHEY and CDR2 as SMNVEV (reference sequence). The CDR3 consists of 13 residues. The CDR3 sequence: CASSWDRSYGYTF. CDR3 in DNA: TGTGCCAGCAGTTGGGACAGAAGCTATGGCTACACCTTC.

J is TRBJ2-1 and V is TRBV25-1; 8 nucleotides agree with TRBD2. The CDR3 consists of 16 residues. Germline trimming cut 1 base from V and 5 bases from J; bases unmatched to any gene: 7. Germline V CDR1 and CDR2: MGHDK, SYGVNS. The CDR3 DNA is TGTGCCAGCAGTGAATTCGCGAGCGGGGGACACAATGAGCAGTTCTTC. Protein sequence: CASSEFASGGHNEQFF.

The chain couples TRBV7-6 to TRBJ1-4; no firm D call. The CDR3 length is 13 residues. V was trimmed by 1 base and J by 8 bases, leaving 8 bases between them. The V gene's germline CDR1 is SGHVS and CDR2 FNYEAQ. CDR3 bases: TGTGCCAGCAGCTTAGTCCACGACGAAAAACTGTTTTTT. Its translation: CASSLVHDEKLFF.

The V call is TRBV6-1, the J call TRBJ2-6, with 7 nucleotides matching TRBD1. The germline V gene has CDR1 MNHNS and CDR2 SASEGT. With V trimmed by 4 bases and J by 0 bases, 6 bases remained unmatched. This CDR3 is 17 amino acids long. CDR3 nucleotide sequence: TGTGCCAGCAGTGGTGGGACAGCGGTCTCTGGGGCCAACGTCCTGACTTTC. As protein: CASSGGTAVSGANVLTF.